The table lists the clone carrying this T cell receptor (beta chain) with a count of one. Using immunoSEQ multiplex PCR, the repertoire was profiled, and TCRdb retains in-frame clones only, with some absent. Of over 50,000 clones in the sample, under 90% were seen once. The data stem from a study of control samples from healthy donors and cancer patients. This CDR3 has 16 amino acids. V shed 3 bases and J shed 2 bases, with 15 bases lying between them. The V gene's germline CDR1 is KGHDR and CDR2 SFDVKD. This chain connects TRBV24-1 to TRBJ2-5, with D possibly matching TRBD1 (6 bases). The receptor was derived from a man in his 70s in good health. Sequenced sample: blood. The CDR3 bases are TGTGCCACCAGTGATGCGCGGACAGTAAGACAAGAGACCCAGTACTTC. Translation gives CATSDARTVRQETQYF.